The clone carrying this TCR beta chain has just one count. These data are taken from a study of shared clonotypes between healthy human individuals. Using immunoSEQ multiplex PCR, the repertoire was profiled, and TCRdb retains in-frame clones only, with some absent. This table has 2 million to 2.5 million clones, about 94% appearing once. Trimming took off 1 base at V and 2 bases at J, with 12 bases between the two ends. Germline CDR1 MNHNS, CDR2 SASEGT. This CDR3 is built from 15 residues. This chain links TRBV6-1 with TRBJ2-7; weak D call: TRBD2 (6 bases). Sequencing used naive CD4+ T cells sorted from blood. Regarding subset: CD45RA+ positively selected. The sequence derives from a man aged 18 to 35 in good health. The CDR3 coding sequence is TGTGCCAGCAGTGAAGGCGGGACGTCCGCCTACGAGCAGTACTTC. It codes for CASSEGGTSAYEQYF.